The sequence of this TCR beta chain was determined in a study of CD8+CD57+ T cells in acquired aplastic anemia. Across the whole study: Average DNA yield from sorted CD4+ and CD8+ cells was about 3 ug. Healthy donor CD4+ cell samples had a mean of roughly 9.8 million reads.

Both TCR beta VDJ combination and CDR3 sequence profiling were carried out. Genomic DNA was the template for this profiling. TCRdb redid the calling of the reads with MiXCR, one entry per CDR3 protein. The table lists about 110,000 distinct CDR3 sequences, less than 65% of them singletons. Findings of the study overall: In common between the patients and the controls were approximately 28 CD8+ CDR3 sequences. Patient and control CD8+ Simpson's diversity was not significantly different.

This clonotype was seen many times. Antigen: not known. Germline and junction disagree at one end, which may indicate a read error. Germline V CDR1 and CDR2: DFQATT, SNEGSKA (reference sequence). CDR3 length equals 14 residues. Specimen: sorted CD4+, CD8+, or CD8+CD57+ T cells (not recorded which) from PBMCs. The chain employs TRBV20-1 and TRBJ2-5; no reliable D call. The clonotype comes from a human donor in good health, serving as a control. Here the CDR3 reads CSARGETSQEAQYF. CDR3 DNA: TGCAGTGCTAGAGGAGAAACTTCTCAAGAGGCCCAGTACTTC.